These T cell receptor beta chains were read from a single sample in a study of regulatory T cells in long-lasting Graves disease. MiXCR was run by TCRdb on the multiplex PCR reads, yielding one entry per CDR3 protein. The sample holds 200,000 to 250,000 distinct CDR3 sequences; approximately 18% are singletons and the top ten take 12%. The same data also contributed to another study, on T cells in Graves' hyperthyroidism and ophthalmopathy.

This specimen was peripheral blood mononuclear cells (PBMCs), taken at new diagnosis, from a patient treated with antithyroid drugs. These receptors were collected from a woman in her twenties or thirties with Graves disease. Each CDR3 is given without its conserved first and last residue.

j_gene: TRBJ2-7
v_gene: TRBV5-1
CDR3aa: ASSLPSSQQY

j_gene: TRBJ1-1
v_gene: TRBV12-3/TRBV12-4
CDR3aa: ASRRQGGVGAEAF

j_gene: TRBJ1-3
v_gene: TRBV6-1
CDR3aa: ASSPGNTGNTIY

j_gene: TRBJ2-5
v_gene: TRBV6-5
CDR3aa: ASSYGIGGGGQTQY

j_gene: TRBJ1-3
v_gene: TRBV18
CDR3aa: ASSSNGQGTSGNTIY

j_gene: TRBJ1-2
v_gene: TRBV3-1
CDR3aa: ASSPQGIHGYT

j_gene: TRBJ1-4
v_gene: TRBV5-6
CDR3aa: ASSQVNRGTTNEKLF

j_gene: TRBJ2-5
v_gene: TRBV11-3
CDR3aa: ASSLGLAGTQETQY

j_gene: TRBJ1-5
v_gene: TRBV3-1
CDR3aa: ASSRQGESQPQH

j_gene: TRBJ1-5
v_gene: TRBV20-1
CDR3aa: SAPTPGTNQPQH

j_gene: TRBJ2-6
v_gene: TRBV6-6
CDR3aa: ASSYSALAGSGANVLT

j_gene: TRBJ2-3
v_gene: TRBV28
CDR3aa: ASSLWGRNTDTQY

j_gene: TRBJ2-7
v_gene: TRBV15
CDR3aa: ATSRAFFWGSSYEQY

j_gene: TRBJ1-2
v_gene: TRBV6-5
CDR3aa: ASSLTGGVGYGYT

j_gene: TRBJ1-4
v_gene: TRBV12-3/TRBV12-4
CDR3aa: ASSPGGTEKLF

j_gene: TRBJ2-5
v_gene: TRBV6-5
CDR3aa: ASSYATGVGETQY

j_gene: TRBJ2-7
v_gene: TRBV2
CDR3aa: ASSDKYLSYEQY

j_gene: TRBJ1-2
v_gene: TRBV30
CDR3aa: AWSPGAGNYGYT

j_gene: TRBJ1-1
v_gene: TRBV19
CDR3aa: ASSSRQGAGGTEAF

j_gene: TRBJ1-6
v_gene: TRBV27
CDR3aa: ASRPMKGWNSPLH

j_gene: TRBJ2-7
v_gene: TRBV19
CDR3aa: ASSISGTHEQY

j_gene: TRBJ1-1
v_gene: TRBV19
CDR3aa: ASSSRGLENTEAF

j_gene: TRBJ2-1
v_gene: TRBV9
CDR3aa: ASSDATFNEQF

j_gene: TRBJ2-1
v_gene: TRBV2
CDR3aa: ASTRPTGNEQF

j_gene: TRBJ2-1
v_gene: TRBV3-1
CDR3aa: ASSQGDSGGQF

j_gene: TRBJ2-7
v_gene: TRBV10-1
CDR3aa: ASSGSGRLYEQY

j_gene: TRBJ1-2
v_gene: TRBV7-9
CDR3aa: ASSLPAGQRSGYT

j_gene: TRBJ1-1
v_gene: TRBV14
CDR3aa: ASSQGFTEAF

j_gene: TRBJ2-3
v_gene: TRBV24-1
CDR3aa: ATSSAGLATQY

j_gene: TRBJ2-5
v_gene: TRBV29-1
CDR3aa: SVEDASNWDSKRETQY

j_gene: TRBJ1-5
v_gene: TRBV19
CDR3aa: ASSTGTPRGTQH

j_gene: TRBJ2-1
v_gene: TRBV28
CDR3aa: ASTRDRGIDNEQF

j_gene: TRBJ2-3
v_gene: TRBV20-1
CDR3aa: SALTSRADTQY

j_gene: TRBJ2-3
v_gene: TRBV19
CDR3aa: ASSRNRAGDTQY

j_gene: TRBJ1-1
v_gene: TRBV6-2/TRBV6-3
CDR3aa: ASRAAGGATEAF

j_gene: TRBJ1-1
v_gene: TRBV2
CDR3aa: AIRSLNTEAF

j_gene: TRBJ2-1
v_gene: TRBV6-5
CDR3aa: ASSYGTSGIGF

j_gene: TRBJ1-5
v_gene: TRBV28
CDR3aa: ASTGTGVYSNQPQH

j_gene: TRBJ2-1
v_gene: TRBV6-1
CDR3aa: ASSPGTDRVREQF

j_gene: TRBJ1-2
v_gene: TRBV28
CDR3aa: ASSSANRKPGYT

j_gene: TRBJ2-7
v_gene: TRBV10-2
CDR3aa: ASSPSYRGEQY

j_gene: TRBJ1-1
v_gene: TRBV5-1
CDR3aa: ASSLVANTEAF

j_gene: TRBJ2-7
v_gene: TRBV20-1
CDR3aa: SAGAAYEQY

j_gene: TRBJ2-3
v_gene: TRBV20-1
CDR3aa: SASAGSSVTDTQY

j_gene: TRBJ2-1
v_gene: TRBV3-1
CDR3aa: ASSQDGTSGRAEQF

j_gene: TRBJ1-6
v_gene: TRBV12-3/TRBV12-4
CDR3aa: ASSYDRAGSPLH

j_gene: TRBJ1-2
v_gene: TRBV10-3
CDR3aa: AISPLGGESNYGYT

j_gene: TRBJ1-5
v_gene: TRBV28
CDR3aa: ASSFYGQGYSNQPQH

j_gene: TRBJ1-1
v_gene: TRBV6-1
CDR3aa: ASSGDRGPTEAF

j_gene: TRBJ2-5
v_gene: TRBV12-3/TRBV12-4
CDR3aa: ASSLGVYQETQY

j_gene: TRBJ2-7
v_gene: TRBV28
CDR3aa: ASSSDRGYEQY

j_gene: TRBJ2-2
v_gene: TRBV11-2
CDR3aa: ASSLNRGGTNTGELF

j_gene: TRBJ2-3
v_gene: TRBV27
CDR3aa: ASSLSRAEDTQY

j_gene: TRBJ1-1
v_gene: TRBV7-8
CDR3aa: ASRPQGARTEAF

j_gene: TRBJ1-1
v_gene: TRBV19
CDR3aa: ASSNSWTSGAEAF

j_gene: TRBJ2-3
v_gene: TRBV7-9
CDR3aa: ASSLETGPRGTDTQY

j_gene: TRBJ1-1
v_gene: TRBV6-1
CDR3aa: ASSEARGGAKTEAF